These 14 T cell receptor beta chains originate from one sample sequenced in a study of Siglec-9 on CD8 T cells in melanoma. Using immunoSEQ multiplex PCR, the repertoire was profiled, and TCRdb retains in-frame clones only, with some absent. The data hold about 36,000 clones, with 65% to 85% observed a single time. Sequencing was done on a sample of Siglec-9- CD8+ T cells sorted from blood. Receptors originate from a human donor in good health.

Only one count was recorded for this clone. The CDR3: CASSGPGTGRKGYTF. CDR3 nucleotides: TGTGCCAGCAGTGGCCCCGGGACAGGGCGCAAGGGCTACACCTTC. The J gene is TRBJ1-2, the V gene TRBV28; TRBD1 agrees at 9 bases. With V trimmed by 5 bases and J by 8 bases, 12 bases remained unmatched. In germline, CDR1 is MDHEN, CDR2 SYDVKM. The CDR3 extends over 15 amino acids.

This clone was picked up a small number of times. The chain has TRBV7-6 and TRBJ2-1; 14 bases match TRBD2. The CDR3 has 18 residues. CDR1 is SGHVS and CDR2 is FNYEAQ in the germline V gene. J lost 7 bases, V lost 2 bases, and 10 bases had no gene match. This CDR3 reads CASSLPRRGLAGVNEQFF. The CDR3 DNA follows: TGTGCCAGCAGCTTACCCCGGAGGGGACTAGCGGGGGTTAATGAGCAGTTCTTC.

The CDR3 DNA is TGTGCCAGCAGTTCGACAGACCCTAATGAAAAACTGTTTTTT. Translating it yields CASSSTDPNEKLFF. The chain combines TRBV7-9 with TRBJ1-4, with a weak D call TRBD1 (5 bases). The length of the CDR3 is 14 residues. The ends were cut back, 6 bases at V and 3 bases at J, with 11 bases in the middle. Germline CDR1 reads SEHNR; CDR2 reads FQNEAQ (reference sequence).

The V call is TRBV5-4, the J call TRBJ1-2; 7 bases are shared with TRBD1. Unmatched junction bases numbered 14, after V lost 4 bases and J lost 8 bases. The CDR3 covers 15 residues. The germline V gene has CDR1 SGHNT and CDR2 YYREEE (reference sequence). CDR3 in amino acids: CASSPDTGVLWGYTF. DNA of the CDR3: TGTGCCAGCAGCCCGGATACAGGGGTTCTCTGGGGCTACACCTTC.

This clone is deemed medium-sized. V usage is TRBV4-1 and J usage is TRBJ1-1; TRBD1 might be the D (5 bases). Trimming stripped 1 base from V and 2 bases from J, with 14 bases between. Germline V lookup: CDR1 MGHRA, CDR2 YSYEKL. The CDR3 sequence is 16 residues long. The CDR3 protein is CASSQVPGLQNTEAFF. The CDR3 DNA reads as TGCGCCAGCAGCCAAGTTCCGGGACTGCAAAACACTGAAGCTTTCTTT.

The genes are TRBV4-1 and TRBJ1-4, with D tentatively TRBD1 (6 bases). The CDR3 runs 13 residues. Per the germline V gene, CDR1 is MGHRA and CDR2 is YSYEKL. The germline V and J ends were trimmed by 4 bases and 10 bases, with 13 bases remaining between them. CDR3 nucleotides: TGCGCCAGCAGCCCGGACAGTCTGGGAAAACTGTTTTTT. Residues: CASSPDSLGKLFF.

A few counts support this clone. The chain couples TRBV9 to TRBJ1-1; D may be TRBD1 (5 bases). V lost 4 bases to trimming and J lost 5 bases, with 12 bases between them. The CDR3 sequence is 13 residues long. Germline-derived CDR1 and CDR2 are SGDLS and YYNGEE. CDR3: CASSILGDTEAFF. CDR3 coding DNA: TGTGCCAGCAGCATCCTGGGGGATACTGAAGCTTTCTTT.

This clone was picked up one time. The V and J genes are TRBV30 and TRBJ1-4; 8 nucleotides line up with TRBD1. From germline, CDR1 is GTSNPN and CDR2 SVGIG (reference sequence). The CDR3 sequence is 14 residues long. J was trimmed by 8 bases and V by 5 bases; bases with no gene match: 10. CDR3 bases: TGTGCCTGGGGGATCGGACAGGGAATGGAAAAACTGTTTTTT. Its translation: CAWGIGQGMEKLFF.

In its sample, this clone was seen a few times. This chain joins TRBV7-9 and TRBJ1-1, with 7 bases fitting TRBD1. This CDR3 contains 13 residues. In germline, CDR1 is SEHNR, CDR2 FQNEAQ (reference sequence). The trim removed 4 bases at V and 8 bases at J, leaving 7 bases unmatched. CDR3 DNA: TGTGCCAGCAGCTACACACAGGGGCGGGAAGCTTTCTTT. This encodes CASSYTQGREAFF.

J is TRBJ2-1 and V is TRBV6-1, with a tentative D call TRBD1 (5 bases). The germline gives CDR1 MNHNS, CDR2 SASEGT. V gave up 2 bases and J gave up 0 bases, with 8 bases separating them. This CDR3 has 15 residues. CDR3 nucleotides: TGTGCCAGCAGTGAAAGACAGAGCTCCTACAATGAGCAGTTCTTC. Translation gives CASSERQSSYNEQFF.

This rearrangement joins TRBV29-1 to TRBJ1-3; D is possibly TRBD1 (5 bases). Trimming removed 1 base from V and 2 bases from J, with 9 bases in between. The CDR3 contains 14 residues. In germline, CDR1 is SQVTM, CDR2 ANQGSEA. The CDR3: CSVEGGETGNTIYF. CDR3 coding DNA: TGCAGCGTTGAAGGGGGGGAGACTGGAAACACCATATATTTT.

The chain has TRBV6-5 and TRBJ2-1; D perhaps matches TRBD2 (5 bases). The CDR3 has 13 amino acids. Germline-derived CDR1 and CDR2 are MNHEY and SVGAGI. Trimming removed 8 bases at V and 7 bases at J, with 15 bases between. The CDR3 protein is CASGLAHLNEQFF. The CDR3 bases are TGTGCCAGCGGTCTAGCCCACTTAAATGAGCAGTTCTTC.

This clone was found once. The CDR3 nucleotides are TGTGCCAGCCAGACAGGATACGATGGCTACACCTTC. Protein product: CASQTGYDGYTF. The V and J genes are TRBV6-1 and TRBJ1-2, with TRBD1 as a possible D gene (6 bases). The V gene lost 8 bases and the J gene lost 6 bases, with 13 bases spanning the gap. Germline V gene sequence: CDR1 MNHNS, CDR2 SASEGT. This CDR3 spans 12 amino acids.

The chain recombines TRBV27 with TRBJ1-6; 7 bases line up with TRBD1. Germline-derived CDR1 and CDR2 are MNHEY and SMNVEV (reference sequence). After removal of 8 bases from V and 10 bases from J, the junction contained 8 bases not matched to a gene. This CDR3 region has 13 residues. In DNA form, the CDR3 reads TGTGCCAGCGGTAAGACAGGGAGGTCACCCCTCCACTTT. Translating it yields CASGKTGRSPLHF.